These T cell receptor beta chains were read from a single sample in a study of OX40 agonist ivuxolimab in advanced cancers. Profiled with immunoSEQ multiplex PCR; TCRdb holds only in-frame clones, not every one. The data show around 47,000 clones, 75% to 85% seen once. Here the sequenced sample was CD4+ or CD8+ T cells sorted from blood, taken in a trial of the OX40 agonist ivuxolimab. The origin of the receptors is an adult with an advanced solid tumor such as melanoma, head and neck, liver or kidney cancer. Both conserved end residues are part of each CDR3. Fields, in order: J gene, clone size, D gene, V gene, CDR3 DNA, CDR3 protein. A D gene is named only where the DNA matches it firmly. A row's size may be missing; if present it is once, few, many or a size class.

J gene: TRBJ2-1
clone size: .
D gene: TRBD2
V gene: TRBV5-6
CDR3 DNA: TGTGCCAGCAGCAATAGGCGACTAGCGTGGAAACGGGGCGGGGATGAGCAGTTCTTC
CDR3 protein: CASSNRRLAWKRGGDEQFF

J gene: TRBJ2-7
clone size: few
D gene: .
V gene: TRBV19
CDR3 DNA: TGTGCCAGTAGCACCACCTACGAGCAGTACTTC
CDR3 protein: CASSTTYEQYF

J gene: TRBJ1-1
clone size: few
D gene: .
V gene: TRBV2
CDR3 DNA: TGTGCCAGCAGTGACAGTCAGGGCCGGCTAAACACTGAAGCTTTCTTT
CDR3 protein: CASSDSQGRLNTEAFF

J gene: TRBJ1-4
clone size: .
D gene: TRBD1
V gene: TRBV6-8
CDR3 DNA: TGTGCCAGCAGTCGAAGGGGGCAGGATAATGAAAAACTGTTTTTT
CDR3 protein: CASSRRGQDNEKLFF

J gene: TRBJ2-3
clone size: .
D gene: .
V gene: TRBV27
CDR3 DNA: TGTGCCAGCAGTGCCTGGGGGGCCCGAACAGATACGCAGTATTTT
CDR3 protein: CASSAWGARTDTQYF

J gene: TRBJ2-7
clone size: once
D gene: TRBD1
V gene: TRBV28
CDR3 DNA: TGTGCCAGCAGTTTACCCGGGACAGGATGGAGCGAGCAGTACTTC
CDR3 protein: CASSLPGTGWSEQYF

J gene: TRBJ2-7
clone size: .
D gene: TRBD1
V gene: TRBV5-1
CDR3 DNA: TGCGCCAGCAGCTTCGGACAGGGCTCCTACGAGCAGTACTTC
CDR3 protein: CASSFGQGSYEQYF

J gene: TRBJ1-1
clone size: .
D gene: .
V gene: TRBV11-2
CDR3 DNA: TGTGCCAGCAGCTTAAGGTTTAACGGCCGGGAGAATCGGGACACTGAAGCTTTCTTT
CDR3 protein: CASSLRFNGRENRDTEAFF

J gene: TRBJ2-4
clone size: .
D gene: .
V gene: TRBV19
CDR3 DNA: TGTGCCAGTAGTATAATGCGTAGGGCAGGGGAAAGAGGGAACATTCAGTACTTC
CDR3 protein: CASSIMRRAGERGNIQYF

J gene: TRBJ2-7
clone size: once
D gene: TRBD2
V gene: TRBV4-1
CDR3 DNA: TGCGCCAGCAGCCAACCGGGTAGGAGCGGGAGGGGGTACGAGCAGTACTTC
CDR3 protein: CASSQPGRSGRGYEQYF

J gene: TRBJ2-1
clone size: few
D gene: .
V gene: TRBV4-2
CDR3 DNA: TGTGCCAGCAGCTCCCTACTAGCTGAGCAGTTCTTC
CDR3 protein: CASSSLLAEQFF

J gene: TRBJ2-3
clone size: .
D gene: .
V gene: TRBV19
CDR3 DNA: TGTGCCAGTATGGGAAGGCATACAGATACGCAGTATTTT
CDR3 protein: CASMGRHTDTQYF

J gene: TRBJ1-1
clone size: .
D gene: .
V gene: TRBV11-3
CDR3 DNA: TGTGCCAGCAGCTTAGGACAGAGCGAAGCTTTCTTT
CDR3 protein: CASSLGQSEAFF

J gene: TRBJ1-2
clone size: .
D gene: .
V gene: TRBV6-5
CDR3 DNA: TGTGCCAGCAGTTCCGGCAGGGTCGCCCATGGCTACACCTTC
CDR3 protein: CASSSGRVAHGYTF

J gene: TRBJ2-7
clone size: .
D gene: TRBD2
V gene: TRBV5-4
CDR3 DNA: TGTGCCAGCAGCTTTGCCGGACTAGCGTCCTACGAGCAGTACTTC
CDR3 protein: CASSFAGLASYEQYF

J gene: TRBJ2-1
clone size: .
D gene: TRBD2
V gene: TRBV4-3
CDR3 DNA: TGCGCCAGCAGCCAAGTCGTCGCCGGGACTAGTGTCTACAATGAGCAGTTCTTC
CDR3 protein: CASSQVVAGTSVYNEQFF

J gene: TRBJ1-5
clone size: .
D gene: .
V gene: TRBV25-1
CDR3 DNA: TGTGCCAGCAGCCCCGGGGGGGGGCGGAATCAGCCCCAGCATTTT
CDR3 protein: CASSPGGGRNQPQHF

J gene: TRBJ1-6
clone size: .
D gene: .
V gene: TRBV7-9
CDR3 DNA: TGTGCCAGCAGCTTAGCCGTTCTGGATTCACCCCTCCACTTT
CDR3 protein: CASSLAVLDSPLHF

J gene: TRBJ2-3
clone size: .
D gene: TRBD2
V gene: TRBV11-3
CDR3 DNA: TGTGCCAGCAGCTTAGTACTGGGTAGCGGGGGGACAGATACGCAGTATTTT
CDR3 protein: CASSLVLGSGGTDTQYF

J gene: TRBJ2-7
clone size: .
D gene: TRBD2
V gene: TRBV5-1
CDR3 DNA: TGCGCCAGCAGCCCGCGGGGGGGACTTGGCGAGCAGTACTTC
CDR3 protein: CASSPRGGLGEQYF